This T cell receptor (beta chain) emerged from a study of blood T cell repertoires in COVID-19. Study background: The study drew acute and convalescent COVID-19 samples from the United States, Italy and Spain. The analysed material was cDNA or gDNA that came from T cells, B-cell-depleted T cells, or PBMCs.

Methods used by the authors: Amplifying reference gene primers gave estimates of nucleated cell counts. The data were produced by immunoSEQ multiplex PCR, yet TCRdb's version contains in-frame clones alone and is incomplete. The DNA was the basis for D and trimming; V, J and clone size are from that table. Seen here are 150,000 to 170,000 clones, 91% observed once, and the top ten hold less than 0.6%. Looked up from germline, CDR1 is LNHDA and CDR2 is SQIVND (reference sequence). The CDR3 is 11 amino acids. Trimming stripped 10 bases from V and 7 bases from J, with 13 bases between. The material sequenced was peripheral blood. The receptor was derived from a man aged 45-65 years with acute or convalescent COVID-19. V and J are TRBV19 and TRBJ1-2; no definite D call. The CDR3 bases are TGTGCCACCCGAGCCGGTCTTGGCTACACCTTC. Amino acid sequence: CATRAGLGYTF.